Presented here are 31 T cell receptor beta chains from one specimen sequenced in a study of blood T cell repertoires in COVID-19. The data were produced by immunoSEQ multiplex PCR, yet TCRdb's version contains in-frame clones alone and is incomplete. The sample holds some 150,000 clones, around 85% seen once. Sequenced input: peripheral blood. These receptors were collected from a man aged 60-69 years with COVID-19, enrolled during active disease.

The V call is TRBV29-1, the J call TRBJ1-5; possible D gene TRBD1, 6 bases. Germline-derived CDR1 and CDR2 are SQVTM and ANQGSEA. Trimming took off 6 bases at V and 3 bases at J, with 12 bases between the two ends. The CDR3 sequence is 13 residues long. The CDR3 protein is CSVGEGVNQPQHF. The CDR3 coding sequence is TGCAGCGTCGGTGAGGGGGTCAATCAGCCCCAGCATTTT.

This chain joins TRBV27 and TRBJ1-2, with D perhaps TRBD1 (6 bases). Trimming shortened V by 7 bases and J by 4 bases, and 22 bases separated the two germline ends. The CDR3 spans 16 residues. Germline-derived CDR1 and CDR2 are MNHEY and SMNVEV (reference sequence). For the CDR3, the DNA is TGTGCCAGCACTCAAGGGCTACAGGGTTTTGGCTATGGCTACACCTTC. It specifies CASTQGLQGFGYGYTF.

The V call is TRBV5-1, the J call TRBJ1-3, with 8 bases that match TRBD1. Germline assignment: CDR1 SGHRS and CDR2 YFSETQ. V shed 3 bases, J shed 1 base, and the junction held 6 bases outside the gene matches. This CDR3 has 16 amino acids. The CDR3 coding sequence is TGCGCCAGCAGCTCCGGGACAGGATTGTCTGGAAACACCATATATTTT. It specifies CASSSGTGLSGNTIYF. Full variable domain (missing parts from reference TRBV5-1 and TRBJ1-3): KAGVTQTPRYLIKTRGQQVTLSCSPISGHRSVSWYQQTPGQGLQFLFEYFSETQRNKGNFPGRFSGRQFSNSRSEMNVSTLELGDSALYLCASSSGTGLSGNTIYFGEGSWLTVV.

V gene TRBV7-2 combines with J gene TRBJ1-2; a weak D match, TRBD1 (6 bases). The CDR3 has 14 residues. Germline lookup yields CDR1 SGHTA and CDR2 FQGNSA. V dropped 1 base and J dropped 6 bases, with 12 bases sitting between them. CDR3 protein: CASSLVGGANGYTF. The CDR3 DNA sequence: TGTGCCAGCAGCTTAGTCGGGGGGGCCAATGGCTACACCTTC.

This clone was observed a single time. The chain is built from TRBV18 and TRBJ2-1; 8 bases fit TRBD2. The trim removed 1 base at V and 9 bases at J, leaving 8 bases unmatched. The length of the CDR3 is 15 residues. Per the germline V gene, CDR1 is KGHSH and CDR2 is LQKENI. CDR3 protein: CASSPLGGARGEQFF. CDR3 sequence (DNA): TGTGCCAGCTCACCACTCGGGGGGGCGCGCGGTGAGCAGTTCTTC.

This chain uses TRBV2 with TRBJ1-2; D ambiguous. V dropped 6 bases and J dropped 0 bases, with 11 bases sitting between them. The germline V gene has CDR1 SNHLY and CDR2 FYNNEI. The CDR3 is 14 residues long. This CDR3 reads CASSPRDPNYGYTF. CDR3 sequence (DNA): TGTGCCAGCAGCCCCCGGGATCCTAACTATGGCTACACCTTC.

CDR3 protein: CAISESGTRGGHEQYF. CDR3 nucleotides: TGTGCCATCAGTGAGTCGGGGACACGGGGCGGACACGAGCAGTACTTC. The chain carries TRBV10-3 and TRBJ2-7, with D tentatively TRBD1 (6 bases). In germline, CDR1 is ENHRY, CDR2 SYGVKD. CDR3 size: 16 residues. V was shortened by 0 bases and J by 5 bases, with 17 bases between the two germline ends.

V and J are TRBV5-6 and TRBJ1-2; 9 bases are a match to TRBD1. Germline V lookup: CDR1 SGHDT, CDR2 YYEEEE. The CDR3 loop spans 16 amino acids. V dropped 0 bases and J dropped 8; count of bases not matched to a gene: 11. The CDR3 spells CASSLGLDRGRGGYTF. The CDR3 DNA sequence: TGTGCCAGCAGCTTGGGTCTGGACAGGGGTAGGGGAGGCTACACCTTC.

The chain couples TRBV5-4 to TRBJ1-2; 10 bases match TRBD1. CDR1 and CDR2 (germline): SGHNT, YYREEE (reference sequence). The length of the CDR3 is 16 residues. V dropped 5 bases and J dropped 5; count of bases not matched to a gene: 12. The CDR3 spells CASRPGGDRGLYGYTF. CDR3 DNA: TGTGCCAGCAGACCCGGAGGGGACAGGGGCCTTTATGGCTACACCTTC.

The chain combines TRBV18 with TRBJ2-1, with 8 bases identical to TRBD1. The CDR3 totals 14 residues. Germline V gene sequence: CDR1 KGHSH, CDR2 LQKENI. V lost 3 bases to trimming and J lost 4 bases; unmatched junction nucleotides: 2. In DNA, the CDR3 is TGTGCCAGCTCACCCGGGACAGGTTACAATGAGCAGTTCTTC. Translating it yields CASSPGTGYNEQFF. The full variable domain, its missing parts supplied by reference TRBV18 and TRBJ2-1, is NAGVMQNPRHLVRRRGQEARLRCSPMKGHSHVYWYRQLPEEGLKFMVYLQKENIIDESGMPKERFSAEFPKEGPSILRIQQVVRGDSAAYFCASSPGTGYNEQFFGPGTRLTVL.

DNA for the CDR3: TGTGCCAGCAGTTACTCCGGGACAGGGGCGAACTACGAGCAGTACTTC. Its protein product is CASSYSGTGANYEQYF. V and J are TRBV6-6 and TRBJ2-7; TRBD1 aligns across 10 bases. The germline gives CDR1 MNHNY, CDR2 SVGAGI (reference sequence). Trimming at V came to 0 bases and at J to 3 bases, leaving 5 bases not matched to a gene. The length of the CDR3 is 16 residues.

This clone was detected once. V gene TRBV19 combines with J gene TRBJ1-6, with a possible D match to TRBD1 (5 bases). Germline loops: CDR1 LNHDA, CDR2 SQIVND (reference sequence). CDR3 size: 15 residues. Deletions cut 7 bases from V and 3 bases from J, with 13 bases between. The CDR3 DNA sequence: TGTGCCAGTACACCTGACAGATTCTATAATTCACCCCTCCACTTT. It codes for CASTPDRFYNSPLHF.

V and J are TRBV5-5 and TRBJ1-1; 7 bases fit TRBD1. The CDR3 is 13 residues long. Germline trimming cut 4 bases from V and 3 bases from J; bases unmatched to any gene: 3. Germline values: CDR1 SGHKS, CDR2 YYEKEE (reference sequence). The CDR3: CASSRTGDTEAFF. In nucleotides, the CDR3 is TGTGCCAGCAGCCGGACAGGAGACACTGAAGCTTTCTTT. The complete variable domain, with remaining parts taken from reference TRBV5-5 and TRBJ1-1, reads DAGVTQSPTHLIKTRGQQVTLRCSPISGHKSVSWYQQVLGQGPQFIFQYYEKEERGRGNFPDRFSARQFPNYSSELNVNALLLGDSALYLCASSRTGDTEAFFGQGTRLTVV.

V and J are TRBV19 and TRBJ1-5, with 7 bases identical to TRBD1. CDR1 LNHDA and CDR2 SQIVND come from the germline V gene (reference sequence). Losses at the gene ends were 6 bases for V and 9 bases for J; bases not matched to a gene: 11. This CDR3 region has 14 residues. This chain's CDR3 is CASRDRTGHRPQHF. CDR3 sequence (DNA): TGTGCCAGTAGGGATCGGACAGGTCATCGGCCCCAGCATTTT.

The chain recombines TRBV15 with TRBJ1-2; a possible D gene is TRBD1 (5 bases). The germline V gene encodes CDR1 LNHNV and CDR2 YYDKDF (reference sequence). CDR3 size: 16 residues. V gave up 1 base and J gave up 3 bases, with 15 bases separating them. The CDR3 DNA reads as TGTGCCACCAGCAGAGGGGGGGAGGGGTCGGACTATGGCTACACCTTC. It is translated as CATSRGGEGSDYGYTF.

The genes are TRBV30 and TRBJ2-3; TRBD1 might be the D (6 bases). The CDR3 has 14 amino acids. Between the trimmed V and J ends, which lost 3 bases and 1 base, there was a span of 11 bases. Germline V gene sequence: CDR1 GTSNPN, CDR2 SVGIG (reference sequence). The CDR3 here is CAWSRGMGTDTQYF. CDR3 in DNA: TGTGCCTGGAGCAGGGGAATGGGCACAGATACGCAGTATTTT.

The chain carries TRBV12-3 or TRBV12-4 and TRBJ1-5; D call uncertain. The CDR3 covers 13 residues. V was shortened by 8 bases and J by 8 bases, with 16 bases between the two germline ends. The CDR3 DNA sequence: TGTGCCAGCGGGCCCGGAGGGAAAGAGCCCCAGCATTTT. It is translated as CASGPGGKEPQHF.

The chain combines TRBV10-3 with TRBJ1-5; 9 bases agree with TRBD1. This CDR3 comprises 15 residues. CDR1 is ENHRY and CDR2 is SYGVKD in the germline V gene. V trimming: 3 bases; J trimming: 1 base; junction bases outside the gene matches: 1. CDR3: CAISDDRGSNQPQHF. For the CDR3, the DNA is TGTGCCATCAGTGACGACAGGGGGAGCAATCAGCCCCAGCATTTT.

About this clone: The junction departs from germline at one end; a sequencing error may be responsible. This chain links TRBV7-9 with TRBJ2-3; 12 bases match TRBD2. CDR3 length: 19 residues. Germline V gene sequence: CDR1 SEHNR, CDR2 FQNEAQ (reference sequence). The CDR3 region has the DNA TGTGCCACCAGCCCACCGGAAAAAGGACTAGCGGGGAGCACAGATACGCAGTATTTT. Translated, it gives CATSPPEKGLAGSTDTQYF.

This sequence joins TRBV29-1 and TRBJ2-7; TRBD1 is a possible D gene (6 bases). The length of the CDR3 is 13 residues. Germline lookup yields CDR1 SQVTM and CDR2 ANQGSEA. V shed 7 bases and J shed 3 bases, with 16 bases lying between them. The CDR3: CSGRGGNHYEQYF. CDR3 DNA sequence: TGCAGCGGCCGAGGGGGTAACCACTACGAGCAGTACTTC.

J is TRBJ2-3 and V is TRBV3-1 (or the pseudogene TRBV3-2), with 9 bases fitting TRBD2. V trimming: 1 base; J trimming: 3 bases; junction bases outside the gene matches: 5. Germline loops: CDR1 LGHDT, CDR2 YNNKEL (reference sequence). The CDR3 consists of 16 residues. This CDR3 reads CASSQVLAGRTDTQYF. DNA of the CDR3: TGTGCCAGCAGCCAAGTACTAGCGGGTAGAACAGATACGCAGTATTTT.

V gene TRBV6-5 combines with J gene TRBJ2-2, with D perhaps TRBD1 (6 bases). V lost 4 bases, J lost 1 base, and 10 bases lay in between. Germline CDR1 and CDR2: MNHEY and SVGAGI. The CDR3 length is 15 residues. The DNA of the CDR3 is TGTGCCAGCAGTTCCCGCAGGGGGAACACCGGGGAGCTGTTTTTT. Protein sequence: CASSSRRGNTGELFF.

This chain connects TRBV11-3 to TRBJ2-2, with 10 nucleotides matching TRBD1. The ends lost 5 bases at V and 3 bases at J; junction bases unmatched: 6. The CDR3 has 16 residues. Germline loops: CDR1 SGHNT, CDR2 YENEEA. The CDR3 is CASSIRQGADTGELFF. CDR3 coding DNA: TGTGCCAGCAGCATAAGACAGGGGGCGGACACCGGGGAGCTGTTTTTT.

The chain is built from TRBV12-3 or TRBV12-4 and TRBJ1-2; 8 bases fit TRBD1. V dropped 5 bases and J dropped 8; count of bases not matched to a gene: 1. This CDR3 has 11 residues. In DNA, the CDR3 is TGTGCCAGCAGTGACAGGGGAGGCTACACCTTC. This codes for CASSDRGGYTF.

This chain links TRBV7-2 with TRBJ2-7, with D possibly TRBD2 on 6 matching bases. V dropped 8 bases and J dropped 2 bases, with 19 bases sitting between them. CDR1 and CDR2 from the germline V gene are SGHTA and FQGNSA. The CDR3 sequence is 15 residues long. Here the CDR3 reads CASAKEEGRTYEQYF. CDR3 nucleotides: TGTGCCAGCGCGAAGGAGGAGGGGCGAACCTACGAGCAGTACTTC.

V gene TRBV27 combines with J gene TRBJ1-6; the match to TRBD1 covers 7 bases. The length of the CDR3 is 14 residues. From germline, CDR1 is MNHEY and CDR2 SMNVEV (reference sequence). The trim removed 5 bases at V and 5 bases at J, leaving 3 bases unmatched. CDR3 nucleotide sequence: TGTGCCAGCAGTGCCGACAGGGATAATTCACCCCTCCACTTT. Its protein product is CASSADRDNSPLHF.

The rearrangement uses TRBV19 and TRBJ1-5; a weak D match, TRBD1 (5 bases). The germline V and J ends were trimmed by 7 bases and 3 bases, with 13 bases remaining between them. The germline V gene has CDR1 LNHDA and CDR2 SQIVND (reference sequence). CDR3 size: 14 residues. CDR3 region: CASNARQLNQPQHF. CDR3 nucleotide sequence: TGTGCCAGTAACGCTCGACAGCTCAATCAGCCCCAGCATTTT.

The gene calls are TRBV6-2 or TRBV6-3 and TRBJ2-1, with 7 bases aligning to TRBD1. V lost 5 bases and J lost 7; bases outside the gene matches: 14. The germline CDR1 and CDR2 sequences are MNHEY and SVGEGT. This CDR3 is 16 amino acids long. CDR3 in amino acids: CASSTRSGGKGNEQFF. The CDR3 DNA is TGTGCCAGCAGTACGCGCTCAGGGGGAAAGGGGAATGAGCAGTTCTTC.

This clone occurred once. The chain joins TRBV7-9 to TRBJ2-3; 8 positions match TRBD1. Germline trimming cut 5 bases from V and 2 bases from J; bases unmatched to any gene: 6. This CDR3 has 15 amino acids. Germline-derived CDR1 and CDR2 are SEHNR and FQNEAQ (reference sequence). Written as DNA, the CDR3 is TGTGCCAGCAGCCCTCAGGGGGCCCTCACAGATACGCAGTATTTT. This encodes CASSPQGALTDTQYF.

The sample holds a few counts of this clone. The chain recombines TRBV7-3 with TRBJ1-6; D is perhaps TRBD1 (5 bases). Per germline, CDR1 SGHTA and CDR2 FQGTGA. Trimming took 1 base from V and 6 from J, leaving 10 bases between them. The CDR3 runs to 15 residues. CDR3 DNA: TGTGCCAGCAGCTTAAGGATAGGGGCTAATTCACCCCTCCACTTT. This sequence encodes CASSLRIGANSPLHF.

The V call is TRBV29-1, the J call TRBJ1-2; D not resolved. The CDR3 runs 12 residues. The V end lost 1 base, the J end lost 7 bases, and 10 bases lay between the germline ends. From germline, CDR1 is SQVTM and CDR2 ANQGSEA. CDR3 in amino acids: CSVEGIEGGYTF. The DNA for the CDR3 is TGCAGCGTTGAAGGCATAGAGGGTGGCTACACCTTC.